The rows below give T cell receptor beta chains drawn from one sample of a study of technical replicates of blood from four donors. Clones were read by immunoSEQ multiplex PCR, and TCRdb kept only the in-frame ones, dropping some. The sample lists more than 65,000 clones; more than 85% were seen once. The sequenced material came from T cells isolated from PBMCs. The source of these receptors is a human donor in good health. Both conserved end residues are trimmed from each CDR3.

j_call v_call cdr3_aa
TRBJ2-7 TRBV2 ASRGWTSGINEQY
TRBJ2-3 TRBV28 ASSLLAGDHELADTQY
TRBJ2-7 TRBV18 ASSPPTYEQY
TRBJ1-1 TRBV5-4 ASSLAAGGGTEAF
TRBJ2-3 TRBV28 ASSFTSGRTDTQY
TRBJ2-7 TRBV19 ASSQARERLNEQY
TRBJ2-7 TRBV6-5 ASSRTSLYEQY
TRBJ2-7 TRBV18 ASSPSQNEQY
TRBJ1-5 TRBV28 ASSLTGAQPQH
TRBJ2-7 TRBV7-8 ASSLLNRLSYEQY
TRBJ2-5 TRBV29-1 SVDHPLAWETQY
TRBJ1-3 TRBV28 ASSLSGNTIY
TRBJ2-1 TRBV10-1 ASSDRGAFNEQF
TRBJ2-7 TRBV10-3 AISESRQGNEQY
TRBJ2-7 TRBV18 ASSPRGDPYEQY
TRBJ2-1 TRBV29-1 SPRRAGGNEQF
TRBJ1-1 TRBV10-3 AISDRGQTEAF
TRBJ1-4 TRBV9 ASSARGKGTNEKLF
TRBJ2-7 TRBV6-5 ASSYSIGGQVYEQY
TRBJ2-5 TRBV7-6 ASSLQWQETQY
TRBJ2-5 TRBV10-3 AISEVIAWETQY
TRBJ2-2 TRBV7-6 ASSLGQGGTGELF
TRBJ1-1 TRBV5-1 ASSLEGSSGTEAF
TRBJ1-1 TRBV27 ASRLSSGRNTEAF
TRBJ2-1 TRBV11-2 ASSWGPGQGYNEQF
TRBJ2-2 TRBV28 ATFGANREPTGELF